Below are 19 T cell receptor beta chains sequenced from a single sample in a study of blood T cell repertoires in COVID-19. The data were produced by immunoSEQ multiplex PCR, yet TCRdb's version contains in-frame clones alone and is incomplete. The sample lists about 120,000 clones; roughly two thirds were seen once. The sequencing input was peripheral blood. These receptors originate from an older woman with acute or convalescent COVID-19.

Only a few counts were recorded for this clone. This sequence joins TRBV3-1 (or the pseudogene TRBV3-2) and TRBJ1-1; 7 bases match TRBD1. V gave up 3 bases and J gave up 5 bases; unmatched junction bases: 12. Germline values: CDR1 LGHDT, CDR2 YNNKEL (reference sequence). The CDR3 loop spans 16 amino acids. CDR3 protein: CASSHSFVRGRTEAFF. CDR3 sequence (DNA): TGTGCCAGCAGCCATTCTTTCGTTAGGGGGCGGACTGAAGCTTTCTTT.

The chain employs TRBV4-1 and TRBJ2-3; D may be TRBD2 (6 bases). Trimming cost V 1 base and J 6 bases, with 17 bases left between them. Germline V gives CDR1 MGHRA, CDR2 YSYEKL. CDR3 length: 16 residues. The CDR3 loop reads CASSQGGTPRGDTQYF. The CDR3 DNA reads as TGCGCCAGCAGCCAAGGGGGTACCCCCCGGGGGGATACGCAGTATTTT.

This clone was counted between two and nine times. The V gene is TRBV28, the J gene TRBJ1-4; 7 bases fit TRBD1. The CDR3 length is 16 residues. Germline CDR1 MDHEN, CDR2 SYDVKM. The V segment lost 2 bases and the J segment 7 bases; nucleotides outside the gene matches: 10. DNA for the CDR3: TGTGCCAGCAGTTTACCAGGACAGGCCGTGGGTGAAAAACTGTTTTTT. Its protein product is CASSLPGQAVGEKLFF.

This clone was detected only once. The rearrangement links TRBV5-1 to TRBJ1-5; D ambiguous. V shed 5 bases and J shed 6 bases, with 12 bases lying between them. This CDR3 has 13 residues. The germline V gene has CDR1 SGHRS and CDR2 YFSETQ. CDR3 bases: TGCGCCAGCAGATTTGGAACGGGTCAGCCCCAGCATTTT. Residues: CASRFGTGQPQHF.

The chain uses TRBV3-1 (or the pseudogene TRBV3-2) and TRBJ2-7; TRBD2 agrees at 8 bases. The V segment lost 0 bases and the J segment 6 bases; nucleotides outside the gene matches: 7. Germline CDR1 LGHDT, CDR2 YNNKEL (reference sequence). The CDR3 has 15 residues. CDR3 in amino acids: CASSQDPGLAGEQYF. The CDR3 DNA reads TGTGCCAGCAGCCAAGATCCCGGACTAGCTGGCGAGCAGTACTTC.

This clone was detected only a few times. The rearrangement links TRBV3-1 (or the pseudogene TRBV3-2) to TRBJ2-1, with 9 positions matching TRBD2. V was pared by 6 bases and J by 6 bases, with 9 bases of the junction left unmatched. CDR1 is LGHDT and CDR2 is YNNKEL in the germline V gene (reference sequence). The CDR3 loop spans 15 amino acids. This CDR3 is CASSRLAGFPNEQFF. As DNA, the CDR3 is TGTGCCAGCAGTCGTCTAGCGGGATTCCCCAATGAGCAGTTCTTC.

This chain links TRBV13 with TRBJ2-6, with 9 bases identical to TRBD1. Germline lookup yields CDR1 PRHDT and CDR2 FYEKMQ (reference sequence). CDR3 length: 17 residues. The ends lost 1 base at V and 1 base at J; junction bases unmatched: 2. The CDR3 sequence: CASSLEGQGSGANVLTF. The DNA of the CDR3 is TGTGCCAGCAGCTTAGAGGGACAGGGATCTGGGGCCAACGTCCTGACTTTC.

V gene TRBV2 combines with J gene TRBJ2-7; D might be TRBD1 (6 bases). The CDR3 sequence is 12 residues long. V lost 5 bases and J 3 bases, leaving 8 bases between the germline ends. Per the germline V gene, CDR1 is SNHLY and CDR2 is FYNNEI. This CDR3 is CASSRDNYEQYF. Here the CDR3 DNA reads TGTGCCAGCAGTCGGGACAACTACGAGCAGTACTTC.

A remark on this clone: Other DNA sequences of this sample code for an identical CDR3. This chain uses TRBV9 with TRBJ2-7; D unresolved. Trimming shortened V by 0 bases and J by 2 bases, and 9 bases separated the two germline ends. This CDR3 spans 14 amino acids. Germline lookup yields CDR1 SGDLS and CDR2 YYNGEE. Here the CDR3 DNA reads TGTGCCAGCAGCGTAGGGCAGGAAACCTACGAGCAGTACTTC. Its translation: CASSVGQETYEQYF.

The gene calls are TRBV6-1 and TRBJ1-2; a possible D gene is TRBD1 (5 bases). Germline CDR1 and CDR2: MNHNS and SASEGT. The CDR3 sequence is 13 residues long. Trimming removed 0 bases at V and 7 bases at J, with 9 bases between. This CDR3 reads CASSEASGLGYTF. CDR3 sequence (DNA): TGTGCCAGCAGTGAAGCGTCAGGGCTTGGCTACACCTTC.

This clone was counted a single time. The gene calls are TRBV28 and TRBJ2-3; TRBD2 agrees at 10 bases. The CDR3 extends over 18 amino acids. V lost 3 bases to trimming and J lost 5 bases; unmatched junction nucleotides: 14. CDR1 MDHEN and CDR2 SYDVKM come from the germline V gene. CDR3 residues: CASSLMVAAGGPEDTQYF. Here the CDR3 DNA reads TGTGCCAGCAGTTTGATGGTAGCAGCGGGAGGGCCTGAAGATACGCAGTATTTT.

V usage is TRBV19 and J usage is TRBJ1-4; 10 nucleotides agree with TRBD1. The CDR3 has 15 residues. The trim removed 2 bases at V and 8 bases at J, leaving 5 bases unmatched. Germline assignment: CDR1 LNHDA and CDR2 SQIVND (reference sequence). CDR3 DNA: TGTGCCAGTAGTATAAGAGGACAGGGGGAGGAAAAACTGTTTTTT. This codes for CASSIRGQGEEKLFF.

The chain combines TRBV11-2 with TRBJ2-3; the match to TRBD1 covers 7 bases. Germline lookup yields CDR1 SGHAT and CDR2 FQNNGV. V gave up 3 bases and J gave up 1 base; unmatched junction bases: 1. CDR3 size: 14 residues. CDR3 region: CASSFQGGTDTQYF. Written as DNA, the CDR3 is TGTGCCAGCAGCTTTCAGGGGGGCACAGATACGCAGTATTTT.

The V and J genes are TRBV28 and TRBJ1-2, with 12 bases lining up with TRBD1. The CDR3 is made up of 18 amino acids. V was pared by 5 bases and J by 7 bases, with 17 bases of the junction left unmatched. The germline CDR1 and CDR2 sequences are MDHEN and SYDVKM. CDR3 sequence: CASSGPNPLGTGGGGYTF. In DNA, the CDR3 is TGTGCCAGCAGTGGCCCCAATCCCCTCGGGACAGGGGGCGGTGGCTACACCTTC.

This chain's CDR3 is CASSPNVQMNTEAFF. The CDR3 DNA sequence: TGTGCCAGCAGCCCGAACGTACAGATGAACACTGAAGCTTTCTTT. This chain connects TRBV9 to TRBJ1-1; D uncertain. The CDR3 is made up of 15 amino acids. CDR1 and CDR2 (germline): SGDLS, YYNGEE. Trimming shortened V by 4 bases and J by 0 bases, and 13 bases separated the two germline ends.

V gene TRBV30 combines with J gene TRBJ2-7, with 8 positions matching TRBD2. Germline CDR1 and CDR2: GTSNPN and SVGIG (reference sequence). The CDR3 runs 15 residues. With V trimmed by 0 bases and J by 6 bases, 10 bases remained unmatched. CDR3 sequence (DNA): TGTGCCTGGAGTGTACTAGGACTAGCAGGATCCGAGCAGTACTTC. Translated: CAWSVLGLAGSEQYF.

The chain recombines TRBV6-5 with TRBJ1-1; D may be TRBD1 (5 bases). Trimming took off 6 bases at V and 7 bases at J, with 12 bases between the two ends. This CDR3 contains 12 residues. CDR1 and CDR2 from the germline V gene are MNHEY and SVGAGI. The CDR3 spells CASRGEAREAFF. The CDR3 DNA is TGTGCCAGCAGAGGGGAAGCCCGTGAAGCTTTCTTT.

This clone turned up a few times. The gene calls are TRBV5-6 and TRBJ1-2, with unresolved D. CDR1 and CDR2 (germline): SGHDT, YYEEEE. Trimming took 1 base from V and 4 from J, leaving 11 bases between them. This CDR3 is 14 amino acids long. The CDR3 DNA reads TGTGCCAGCAGCTTGAGGCAGGTTCTCTATGGCTACACCTTC. Translating gives CASSLRQVLYGYTF.

The chain uses TRBV5-1 and TRBJ2-7, with 8 bases lining up with TRBD1. CDR1 and CDR2 (germline): SGHRS, YFSETQ. V shed 4 bases and J 3 bases; nucleotides not matched to a gene: 9. There are 15 residues in the CDR3. The CDR3: CASSPGQGVYYEQYF. The CDR3 DNA reads TGCGCCAGCAGCCCAGGACAGGGTGTTTACTACGAGCAGTACTTC. The full variable domain, its missing parts supplied by reference TRBV5-1 and TRBJ2-7, is KAGVTQTPRYLIKTRGQQVTLSCSPISGHRSVSWYQQTPGQGLQFLFEYFSETQRNKGNFPGRFSGRQFSNSRSEMNVSTLELGDSALYLCASSPGQGVYYEQYFGPGTRLTVT.